This TCR beta chain emerged from a study of human T cells and chemical hapten exposure. Overall study: Each patch test put 0.01% DPC on the upper back, and results were read at 6 days. The study enrolled mostly female patients with alopecia areata, totalis or universalis.

The CDR3 length is 16 residues. CDR1 is SGHRS and CDR2 is YFSETQ in the germline V gene. Noted time point: patch test 1, 2 weeks after DPC sensitization. The treatment here: therapeutic diphenylcyclopropenone sensitization with weekly scalp DPC. Total RNA was isolated from whole blood that had not been fractionated. In TCRdb, the RACE reads were re-called with MiXCR into one record per CDR3 protein. The sample lists 180,000 or so distinct CDR3 sequences, roughly 15% occurring once. Regarding this clonotype: The target antigen is unknown. Its ends do not fully match the called genes, so a read error is possible.

Points from the study as a whole: Expanded TCRs grouped into significantly more large CDR3 similarity clusters than controls produced.

This rearrangement joins TRBV5-1 to TRBJ2-6; D not resolved. Source: whole blood, taken in connection with sensitization to the hapten diphenylcyclopropenone (DPC). The TCR comes from a woman under 40 with alopecia areata. Some clones in this sample may be carry-over from other donors' samples. The CDR3 protein is CANSPPRGTGANVLTF. CDR3 coding DNA: TGCGCCAACAGCCCCCCCCGAGGCACTGGGGCCAACGTCCTGACTTTC.